This T cell receptor (beta chain) was recovered during a study of cytomegalovirus exposure and HLA in healthy donors. From germline, CDR1 is SGHTA and CDR2 FQGNSA. This CDR3 region has 15 residues. Trimming cost V 2 bases and J 3 bases, with 14 bases left between them. Study-level results: Analyzed later, association rates of TCRs varied across HLA loci, with DRB1 most and HLA-C fewest.

Remarks on this clone: Its antigen is not known.

Primers for the PCR totalled 60 Vbeta and 13 Jbeta. Only in-frame clones appear in the TCRdb table, and some are missing; sequencing was by immunoSEQ multiplex PCR. Of around 120,000 clones in the sample, about 73% were seen once. The TCR originated in a woman aged 40 to 50 in good health and CMV-seronegative. J is TRBJ2-7 and V is TRBV7-2, with D possibly TRBD1 on 6 matching bases. Sequenced sample: PBMCs. The CDR3 region is CASSLQGHTSYEQYF. CDR3 nucleotides: TGTGCCAGCAGCTTACAGGGGCACACGAGCTACGAGCAGTACTTC.